This T cell receptor (beta chain) originates from a study of blood T cells in healthy people across ages. As for the study in general: There was about one barcoded beta molecule captured by template switching per two T cells. The study, taken as a whole, reports: Strongly correlated with naive T cell percentage was TCR beta diversity.

For the second PCR, which ran for roughly 6 to 11 cycles, a sample-barcoded 5' primer and a J-beta primer mix were used. TCRdb re-derived calls from the 5' RACE reads in MiXCR, one entry per CDR3 protein. The repertoire holds 1.5 million to 2 million distinct CDR3 sequences, 40% to 55% seen once, with around 2.1% in the top ten. To note about this clonotype: Its antigen remains unidentified.

Germline V gene data show CDR1 as LGHDT and CDR2 as YNNKEL (reference sequence). Trimming removed 4 bases from V and 2 bases from J; junction bases left unmatched: 8. CDR3 length: 16 residues. The V call is TRBV3-1, the J call TRBJ2-3; 8 bases are a match to TRBD2. The receptor's source is a woman between 40 and 50 years old in good health. The material sequenced was blood. The CDR3 sequence: CASSPVSGGATDTQYF. Here the CDR3 DNA reads TGTGCCAGCAGCCCCGTCAGCGGGGGAGCCACAGATACGCAGTATTTT.